These 23 T cell receptor beta chains share one sample of origin, sequenced in a study of CD8 T cells in ankylosing spondylitis. Whole-study findings and limits: Within ankylosing spondylitis blood, a TCR beta motif made up of fewer than ten highly homologous variants appeared to be characteristic.

These receptors lack a known antigen. TCRdb used MiXCR to reprocess the 5' RACE reads, holding one entry per CDR3 protein. The repertoire holds approximately 400,000 distinct CDR3 sequences, with about 15% as singletons. Sequencing used blood, either unsorted or a sorted T cell fraction (not recorded which). Every receptor here comes from a male donor with ankylosing spondylitis.

The chain joins TRBV20-1 to TRBJ2-7; 7 nucleotides align to TRBD1. This CDR3 contains 11 residues. After removal of 4 bases from V and 6 bases from J, the junction contained 3 bases not matched to a gene. Germline CDR1 DFQATT, CDR2 SNEGSKA (reference sequence). The CDR3 spells CSATRQGEQYF. CDR3 bases: TGCAGTGCTACCCGACAGGGCGAGCAGTACTTC.

This clonotype was observed a handful of times. The gene calls are TRBV3-1 and TRBJ1-2, with D perhaps TRBD1 (5 bases). Germline-derived CDR1 and CDR2 are LGHDT and YNNKEL (reference sequence). The CDR3 runs 12 residues. V shed 6 bases and J shed 6 bases, with 11 bases lying between them. The CDR3, as DNA: TGTGCCAGCAGTCCCGGGGGTAATGGCTACACCTTC. Amino acids: CASSPGGNGYTF. Together with reference TRBV3-1 and TRBJ1-2, the CDR3 gives the full variable domain: DTAVSQTPKYLVTQMGNDKSIKCEQNLGHDTMYWYKQDSKKFLKIMFSYNNKELIINETVPNRFSPKSPDKAHLNLHINSLELGDSAVYFCASSPGGNGYTFGSGTRLTVV.

This clonotype was seen more than once but under ten times. This chain's CDR3 is CASSGGGGEWGQPQHF. The CDR3 nucleotides are TGTGCCAGTAGTGGGGGGGGCGGTGAGTGGGGTCAGCCCCAGCATTTT. The chain links TRBV19 to TRBJ1-5, with a weak D call TRBD1 (6 bases). The CDR3 covers 16 residues. V lost 5 bases to trimming and J lost 6 bases, with 20 bases between them. The germline CDR1 and CDR2 sequences are LNHDA and SQIVND (reference sequence).

The gene calls are TRBV5-1 and TRBJ1-3; D is possibly TRBD1 (5 bases). Trimming pared 6 bases from V and 0 bases from J, leaving 13 bases between. This CDR3 comprises 15 residues. Germline values: CDR1 SGHRS, CDR2 YFSETQ. The CDR3 region has the DNA TGCGCCAGCACCCCGGGGGACCTCTCTGGAAACACCATATATTTT. Its protein is CASTPGDLSGNTIYF.

Here the CDR3 reads CASSPGWDQETQYF. The CDR3, as DNA: TGTGCCAGCTCACCGGGCTGGGACCAAGAGACCCAGTACTTC. The rearrangement joins TRBV18 to TRBJ2-5; D call uncertain. The CDR3 length is 14 residues. In germline, CDR1 is KGHSH, CDR2 LQKENI. The ends were cut back, 3 bases at V and 0 bases at J, with 8 bases in the middle.

The CDR3 protein is CASSQSAGGGYGYTF. The CDR3 DNA reads TGTGCCAGCAGCCAGTCGGCCGGGGGAGGATATGGCTACACCTTC. The chain recombines TRBV7-8 with TRBJ1-2; D perhaps matches TRBD1 (5 bases). This CDR3 contains 15 residues. Per the germline V gene, CDR1 is SGHVS and CDR2 is FQNEAQ. Trimming pared 5 bases from V and 5 bases from J, leaving 18 bases between.

This clonotype has a handful of counts. This chain links TRBV28 with TRBJ1-5, with D possibly being TRBD1 (6 bases). Germline CDR1 and CDR2: MDHEN and SYDVKM. There are 14 residues in the CDR3. Trimming removed 2 bases from V and 6 bases from J, with 11 bases in between. CDR3 protein: CASSLRGAAQPQHF. The CDR3 coding sequence is TGTGCCAGCAGTTTAAGGGGGGCCGCTCAGCCCCAGCATTTT.

This clonotype was counted many times. The J gene is TRBJ2-1, the V gene TRBV12-3 or TRBV12-4; no clear D. The CDR3 covers 14 residues. The V end was cut by 4 bases, the J end by 0 bases, with 7 bases between. The chain's CDR3 is CASSWDSSYNEQFF. In DNA form, the CDR3 reads TGTGCCAGCAGTTGGGATAGCTCCTACAATGAGCAGTTCTTC.

This sequence joins TRBV3-1 and TRBJ1-2; D is perhaps TRBD1 (6 bases). The CDR3 has 14 amino acids. Trimming pared 3 bases from V and 7 bases from J, leaving 15 bases between. Germline V gene sequence: CDR1 LGHDT, CDR2 YNNKEL (reference sequence). This chain's CDR3 is CASSHAGTNGGYTF. Here the CDR3 DNA reads TGTGCCAGCAGCCACGCCGGGACAAATGGTGGCTACACCTTC.

The chain is built from TRBV5-1 and TRBJ1-5; 7 nucleotides match TRBD1. Trimming at V came to 0 bases and at J to 6 bases, leaving 9 bases not matched to a gene. This CDR3 region has 16 residues. Germline loops: CDR1 SGHRS, CDR2 YFSETQ. The CDR3 nucleotides read TGCGCCAGCAGCTTGGCCCCAGGGGGAGAGGCTCAGCCCCAGCATTTT. Translation: CASSLAPGGEAQPQHF.

V gene TRBV12-3 or TRBV12-4 combines with J gene TRBJ2-3; TRBD2 matches at 9 bases. The J segment lost 8 bases and the V segment lost 3 bases, leaving 6 bases of the junction unmatched. The CDR3 runs 14 residues. The CDR3 here is CASSLLAGVGTQYF. The DNA for the CDR3 is TGTGCCAGCAGTTTGTTAGCGGGAGTGGGTACGCAGTATTTT.

The CDR3 loop is CASSPPSGGAEQFF. In nucleotides, the CDR3 is TGTGCCAGCTCACCACCTAGCGGGGGTGCGGAGCAGTTCTTC. The rearrangement joins TRBV18 to TRBJ2-1; TRBD2 aligns across 9 bases. Trimming took 0 bases from V and 10 from J; bases not matched to a gene: 4. This CDR3 is 14 amino acids long. CDR1 KGHSH and CDR2 LQKENI come from the germline V gene.

This rearrangement joins TRBV12-3 or TRBV12-4 to TRBJ2-3, with D hard to call. The CDR3 is made up of 13 amino acids. The ends were cut back, 3 bases at V and 4 bases at J, with 8 bases in the middle. As DNA, the CDR3 is TGTGCCAGCAGTTTTCCGCCGGCAGATACGCAGTATTTT. Translated, it gives CASSFPPADTQYF.

This clonotype turned up a few times. The chain links TRBV28 to TRBJ1-2; TRBD1 matches 9 bases. This CDR3 is built from 12 residues. CDR1 is MDHEN and CDR2 is SYDVKM in the germline V gene. Trimming removed 8 bases from V and 7 bases from J; junction bases left unmatched: 5. The CDR3 DNA sequence: TGTGCCAGCTTCACAGGGGGCCCTGGCTACACCTTC. Translation: CASFTGGPGYTF.

This clonotype has a handful of counts. V gene TRBV2 combines with J gene TRBJ2-1; TRBD2 matches at 12 bases. CDR3 length equals 16 residues. CDR1 is SNHLY and CDR2 is FYNNEI in the germline V gene. V trimming: 7 bases; J trimming: 0 bases; junction bases outside the gene matches: 4. In DNA, the CDR3 is TGTGCCAGCAACCCTAGCGGGGGGGCCTCCTACAATGAGCAGTTCTTC. Its translation is CASNPSGGASYNEQFF.

This clonotype was counted a few times. The rearrangement joins TRBV20-1 to TRBJ1-5; 8 bases agree with TRBD1. V lost 5 bases, J lost 3 bases, and 6 bases stayed unmatched. The CDR3 contains 14 residues. The V gene's germline CDR1 is DFQATT and CDR2 SNEGSKA (reference sequence). The CDR3 sequence is CSAQGQGFNQPQHF. CDR3 sequence (DNA): TGCAGTGCTCAAGGACAGGGCTTCAATCAGCCCCAGCATTTT.

The rearrangement uses TRBV6-5 and TRBJ2-1, with D possibly TRBD1 on 6 matching bases. The CDR3 is 15 residues long. Germline loops: CDR1 MNHEY, CDR2 SVGAGI. V was shortened by 6 bases and J by 0 bases, with 12 bases between the two germline ends. CDR3 sequence reads: CASRLGTLSYNEQFF. CDR3 sequence (DNA): TGTGCCAGCAGACTCGGGACACTCTCCTACAATGAGCAGTTCTTC.

This clonotype was seen only a few times. J is TRBJ2-1 and V is TRBV20-1, with D possibly being TRBD2 (6 bases). Trimming took off 5 bases at V and 4 bases at J, with 18 bases between the two ends. Per the germline V gene, CDR1 is DFQATT and CDR2 is SNEGSKA (reference sequence). CDR3 length equals 15 residues. CDR3 nucleotides: TGCAGTGCTGGTCGTGGAGGGAGAGCGTACAATGAGCAGTTCTTC. It codes for CSAGRGGRAYNEQFF.

The chain recombines TRBV28 with TRBJ2-2; D possibly corresponds to TRBD1 (6 bases). The CDR3 has 13 residues. The ends were cut back, 11 bases at V and 0 bases at J, with 10 bases in the middle. CDR1 and CDR2 (germline): MDHEN, SYDVKM. CDR3 coding DNA: TGTGCCCACCGGACAGCGAACACCGGGGAGCTGTTTTTT. This gives the protein CAHRTANTGELFF.

In its sample, this clonotype was seen a few times. The chain recombines TRBV3-1 with TRBJ2-5; possible D gene TRBD1, 6 bases. The length of the CDR3 is 21 residues. Trimming removed 0 bases from V and 3 bases from J, with 29 bases in between. CDR1 LGHDT and CDR2 YNNKEL come from the germline V gene (reference sequence). CDR3 coding DNA: TGTGCCAGCAGCCAAGAACGGGTGGGCTCTTGGACAGCACTACCGAAAGAGACCCAGTACTTC. The encoded protein is CASSQERVGSWTALPKETQYF.

This clonotype was seen ten or more times. The chain combines TRBV12-3 or TRBV12-4 with TRBJ2-1; D may be TRBD1 or TRBD2 (5 bases each). The CDR3 totals 15 residues. V lost 2 bases, J lost 8 bases, and 16 bases lay in between. The CDR3 sequence is CASSLRGAATDEQFF. The DNA of the CDR3 is TGTGCCAGCAGTTTAAGGGGAGCAGCGACGGATGAGCAGTTCTTC.

This chain joins TRBV27 and TRBJ2-7; 7 bases map to TRBD1. The CDR3 has 14 amino acids. Trimming took 6 bases from V and 4 from J; bases not matched to a gene: 9. CDR1 and CDR2 (germline): MNHEY, SMNVEV (reference sequence). The CDR3 reads CASSIQGPGYEQYF. In DNA, the CDR3 is TGTGCCAGCAGCATACAGGGGCCGGGGTACGAGCAGTACTTC.

The chain recombines TRBV20-1 with TRBJ2-1; 11 nucleotides line up with TRBD2. The CDR3 is made up of 14 amino acids. J was trimmed by 5 bases and V by 6 bases; bases with no gene match: 6. CDR1 is DFQATT, CDR2 SNEGSKA, per germline (reference sequence). The CDR3 region is CSAPLAGAHNEQFF. DNA of the CDR3: TGCAGTGCCCCACTAGCGGGGGCCCACAATGAGCAGTTCTTC.